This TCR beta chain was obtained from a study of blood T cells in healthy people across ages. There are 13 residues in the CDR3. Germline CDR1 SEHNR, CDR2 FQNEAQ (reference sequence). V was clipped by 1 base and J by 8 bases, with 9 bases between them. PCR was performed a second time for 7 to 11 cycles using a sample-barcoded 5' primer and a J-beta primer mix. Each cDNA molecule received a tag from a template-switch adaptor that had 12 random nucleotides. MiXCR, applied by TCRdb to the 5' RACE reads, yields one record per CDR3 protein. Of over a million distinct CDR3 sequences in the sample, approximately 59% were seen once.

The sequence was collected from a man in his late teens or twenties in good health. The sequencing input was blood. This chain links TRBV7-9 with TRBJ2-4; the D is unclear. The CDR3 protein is CASSLDLLDIQYF. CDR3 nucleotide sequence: TGTGCCAGCAGCTTAGACCTTTTGGACATTCAGTACTTC.